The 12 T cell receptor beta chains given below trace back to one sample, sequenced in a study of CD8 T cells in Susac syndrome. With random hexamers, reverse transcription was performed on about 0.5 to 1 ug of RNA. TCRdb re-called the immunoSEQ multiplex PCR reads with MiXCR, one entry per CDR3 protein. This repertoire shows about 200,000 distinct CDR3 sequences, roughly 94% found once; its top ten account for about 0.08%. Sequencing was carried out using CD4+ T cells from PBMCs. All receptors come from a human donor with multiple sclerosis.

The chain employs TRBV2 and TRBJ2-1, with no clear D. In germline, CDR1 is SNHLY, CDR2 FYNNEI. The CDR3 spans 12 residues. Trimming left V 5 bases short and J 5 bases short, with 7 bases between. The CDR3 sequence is CASSPAHNEQFF. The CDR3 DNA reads TGTGCCAGCAGTCCAGCCCACAATGAGCAGTTCTTC.

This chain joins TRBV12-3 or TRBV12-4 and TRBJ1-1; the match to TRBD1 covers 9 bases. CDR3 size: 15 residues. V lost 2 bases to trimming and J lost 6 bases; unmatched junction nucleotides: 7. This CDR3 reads CASSLSTGGSSEAFF. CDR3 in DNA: TGTGCCAGCAGTTTATCAACAGGGGGCAGCTCTGAAGCTTTCTTT.

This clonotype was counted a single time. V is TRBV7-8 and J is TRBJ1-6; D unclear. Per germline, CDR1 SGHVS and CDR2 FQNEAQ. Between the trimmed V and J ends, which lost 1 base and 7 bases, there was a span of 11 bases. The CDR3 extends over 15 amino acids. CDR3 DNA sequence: TGTGCCAGCAGCTTAGAGGATTTGTGGAATTCACCCCTCCACTTT. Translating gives CASSLEDLWNSPLHF. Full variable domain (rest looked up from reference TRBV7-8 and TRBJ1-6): GAGVSQSPRYKVAKRGQDVALRCDPISGHVSLFWYQQALGQGPEFLTYFQNEAQLDKSGLPSDRFFAERPEGSVSTLKIQRTQQEDSAVYLCASSLEDLWNSPLHFGNGTRLTVT.

The CDR3 coding sequence is TGTGCCTGGAGTGTAGGGACGACTAATGAAAAACTGTTTTTT. Encoded protein: CAWSVGTTNEKLFF. The chain carries TRBV30 and TRBJ1-4; a weak D match, TRBD1 (5 bases). Trimming pared 0 bases from V and 2 bases from J, leaving 7 bases between. Germline-derived CDR1 and CDR2 are GTSNPN and SVGIG (reference sequence). The CDR3 runs to 14 residues.

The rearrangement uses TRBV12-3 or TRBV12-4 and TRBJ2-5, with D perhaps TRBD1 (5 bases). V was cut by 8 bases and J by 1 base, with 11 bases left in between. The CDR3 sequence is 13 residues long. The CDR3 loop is CASGAPPQETQYF. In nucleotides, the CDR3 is TGTGCCAGCGGGGCGCCCCCCCAAGAGACCCAGTACTTC.

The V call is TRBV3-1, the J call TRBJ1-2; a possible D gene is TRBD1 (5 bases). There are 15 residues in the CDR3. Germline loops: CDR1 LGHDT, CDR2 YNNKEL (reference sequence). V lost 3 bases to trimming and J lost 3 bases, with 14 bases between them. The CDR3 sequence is CASSHRRRGDYGYTF. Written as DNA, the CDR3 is TGTGCCAGCAGCCATAGGAGGAGGGGAGACTATGGCTACACCTTC. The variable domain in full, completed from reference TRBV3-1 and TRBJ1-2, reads DTAVSQTPKYLVTQMGNDKSIKCEQNLGHDTMYWYKQDSKKFLKIMFSYNNKELIINETVPNRFSPKSPDKAHLNLHINSLELGDSAVYFCASSHRRRGDYGYTFGSGTRLTVV.

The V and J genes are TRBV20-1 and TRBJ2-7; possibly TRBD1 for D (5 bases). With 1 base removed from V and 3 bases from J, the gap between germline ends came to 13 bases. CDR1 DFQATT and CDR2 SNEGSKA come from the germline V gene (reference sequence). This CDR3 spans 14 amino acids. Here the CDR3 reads CSARGKGANYEQYF. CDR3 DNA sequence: TGCAGTGCTAGAGGAAAAGGGGCGAACTACGAGCAGTACTTC.

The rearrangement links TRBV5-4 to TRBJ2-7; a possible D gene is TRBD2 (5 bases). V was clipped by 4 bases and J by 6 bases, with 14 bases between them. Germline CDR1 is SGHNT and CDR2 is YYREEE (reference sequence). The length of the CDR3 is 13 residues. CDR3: CASSPGETGEQYV. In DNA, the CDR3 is TGTGCCAGCAGCCCCGGGGAGACCGGCGAGCAGTACGTC.

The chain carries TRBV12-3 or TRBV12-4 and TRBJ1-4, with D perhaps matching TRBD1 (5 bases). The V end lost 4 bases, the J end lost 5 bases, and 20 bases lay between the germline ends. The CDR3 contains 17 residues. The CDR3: CASSSGTRVVGNEKLFF. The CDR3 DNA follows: TGTGCCAGCAGTTCCGGGACCCGGGTCGTCGGCAATGAAAAACTGTTTTTT.

The CDR3 sequence: CSVQGRLNTEAFF. DNA of the CDR3: TGCAGCGTCCAAGGACGGCTGAACACTGAAGCTTTCTTT. The V and J genes are TRBV29-1 and TRBJ1-1; no clear D gene. V was cut by 6 bases and J by 0 bases, with 11 bases left in between. CDR3 length equals 13 residues. Germline CDR1 SQVTM, CDR2 ANQGSEA.

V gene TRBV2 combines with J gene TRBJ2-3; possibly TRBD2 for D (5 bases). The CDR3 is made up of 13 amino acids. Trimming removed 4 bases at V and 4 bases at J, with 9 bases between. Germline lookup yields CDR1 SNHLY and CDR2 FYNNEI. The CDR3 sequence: CASSARGPDTQYF. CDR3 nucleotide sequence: TGTGCCAGCAGTGCAAGAGGGCCAGATACGCAGTATTTT.

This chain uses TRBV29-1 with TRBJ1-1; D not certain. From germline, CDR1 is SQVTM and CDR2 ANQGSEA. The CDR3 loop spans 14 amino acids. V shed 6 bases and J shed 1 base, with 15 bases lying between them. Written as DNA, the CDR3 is TGCAGCGTCCGACCCGTGATAAGGAACACTGAAGCTTTCTTT. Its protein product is CSVRPVIRNTEAFF. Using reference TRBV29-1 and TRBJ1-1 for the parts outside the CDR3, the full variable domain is SAVISQKPSRDICQRGTSLTIQCQVDSQVTMMFWYRQQPGQSLTLIATANQGSEATYESGFVIDKFPISRPNLTFSTLTVSNMSPEDSSIYLCSVRPVIRNTEAFFGQGTRLTVV.